This T cell receptor (beta chain) was observed in a study of blood T cell repertoires in COVID-19. Authors' methods: Reference gene primer amplification gave nucleated cell count estimates. The method was immunoSEQ multiplex PCR; TCRdb's version includes in-frame clones alone and lacks a portion of them. V, J and clone size reflect that table, while D and trimming were determined from the DNA. Of 300,000 to 450,000 clones in the sample, 85% were seen once. This receptor was taken from a woman aged 18-29 years with acute or convalescent COVID-19. Sequenced: peripheral blood.

CDR3 sequence (DNA): TGTGCCAGTACCGTGCCCGGTGTCGGCAATCAGCCCCAGCATTTT. Its protein is CASTVPGVGNQPQHF. The J gene is TRBJ1-5, the V gene TRBV19; no clear D gene. CDR1 is LNHDA, CDR2 SQIVND, per germline (reference sequence). The CDR3 covers 15 residues. The germline V and J ends were trimmed by 7 bases and 2 bases, with 15 bases remaining between them. Looking up the rest from reference TRBV19 and TRBJ1-5 gives the full variable domain: DGGITQSPKYLFRKEGQNVTLSCEQNLNHDAMYWYRQDPGQGLRLIYYSQIVNDFQKGDIAEGYSVSREKKESFPLTVTSAQKNPTAFYLCASTVPGVGNQPQHFGDGTRLSIL.